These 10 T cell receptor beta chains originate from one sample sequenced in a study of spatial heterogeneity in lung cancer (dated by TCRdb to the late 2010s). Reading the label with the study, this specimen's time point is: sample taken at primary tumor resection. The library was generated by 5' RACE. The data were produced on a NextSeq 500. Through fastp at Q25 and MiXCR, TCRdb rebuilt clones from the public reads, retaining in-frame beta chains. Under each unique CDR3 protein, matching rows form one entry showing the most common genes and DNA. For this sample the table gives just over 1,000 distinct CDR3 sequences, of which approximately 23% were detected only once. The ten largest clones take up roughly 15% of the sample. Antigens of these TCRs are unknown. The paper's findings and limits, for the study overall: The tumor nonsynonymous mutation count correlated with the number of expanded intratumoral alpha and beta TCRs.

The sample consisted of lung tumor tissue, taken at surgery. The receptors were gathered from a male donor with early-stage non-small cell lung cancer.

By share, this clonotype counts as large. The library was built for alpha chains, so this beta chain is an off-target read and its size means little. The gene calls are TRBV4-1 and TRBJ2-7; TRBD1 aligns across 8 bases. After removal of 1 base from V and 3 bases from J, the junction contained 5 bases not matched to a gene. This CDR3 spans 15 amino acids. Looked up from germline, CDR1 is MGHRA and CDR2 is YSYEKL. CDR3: CASSQGGTGLYEQYF. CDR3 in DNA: TGCGCCAGCAGCCAAGGGGGGACAGGTCTCTACGAGCAGTACTTC.

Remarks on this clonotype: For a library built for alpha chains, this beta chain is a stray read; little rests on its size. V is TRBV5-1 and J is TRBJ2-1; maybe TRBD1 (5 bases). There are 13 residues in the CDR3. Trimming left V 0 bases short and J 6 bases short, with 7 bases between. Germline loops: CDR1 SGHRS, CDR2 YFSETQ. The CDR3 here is CASSLDRINEQFF. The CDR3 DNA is TGCGCCAGCAGCTTGGACAGGATCAATGAGCAGTTCTTC. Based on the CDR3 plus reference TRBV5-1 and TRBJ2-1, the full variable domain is KAGVTQTPRYLIKTRGQQVTLSCSPISGHRSVSWYQQTPGQGLQFLFEYFSETQRNKGNFPGRFSGRQFSNSRSEMNVSTLELGDSALYLCASSLDRINEQFFGPGTRLTVL.

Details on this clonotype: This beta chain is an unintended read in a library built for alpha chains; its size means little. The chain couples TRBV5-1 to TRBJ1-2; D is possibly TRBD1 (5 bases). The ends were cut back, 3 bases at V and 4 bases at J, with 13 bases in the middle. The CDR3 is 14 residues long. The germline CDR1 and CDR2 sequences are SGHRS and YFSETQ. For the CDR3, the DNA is TGCGCCAGCAGCTGGGGAACAGGTCTCTATGGCTACACCTTC. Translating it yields CASSWGTGLYGYTF.

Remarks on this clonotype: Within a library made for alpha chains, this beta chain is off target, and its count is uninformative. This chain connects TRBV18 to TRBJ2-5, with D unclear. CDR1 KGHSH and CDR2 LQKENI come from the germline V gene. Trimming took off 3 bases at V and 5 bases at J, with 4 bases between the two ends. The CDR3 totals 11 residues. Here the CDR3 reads CASSPQETQYF. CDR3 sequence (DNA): TGTGCCAGCTCACCTCAGGAGACCCAGTACTTC.

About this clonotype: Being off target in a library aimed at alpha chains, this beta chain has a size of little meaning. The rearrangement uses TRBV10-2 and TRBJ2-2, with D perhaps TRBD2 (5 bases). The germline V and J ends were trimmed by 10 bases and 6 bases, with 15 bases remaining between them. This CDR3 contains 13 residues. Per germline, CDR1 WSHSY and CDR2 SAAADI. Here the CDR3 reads CATGKSRAGELFF. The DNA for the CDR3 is TGCGCCACCGGGAAGTCTAGGGCCGGGGAGCTGTTTTTT.

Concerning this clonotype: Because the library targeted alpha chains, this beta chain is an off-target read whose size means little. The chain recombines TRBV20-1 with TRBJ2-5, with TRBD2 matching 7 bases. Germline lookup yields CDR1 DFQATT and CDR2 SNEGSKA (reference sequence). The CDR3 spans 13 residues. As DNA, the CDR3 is TGCACCCCGGTGGGGGGGAACCAAGAGACCCAGTACTTC. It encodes CTPVGGNQETQYF.

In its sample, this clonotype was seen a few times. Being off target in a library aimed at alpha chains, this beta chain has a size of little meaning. This CDR3 is CASRILAGVPEQYF. The CDR3 bases are TGTGCCAGCAGGATACTAGCGGGAGTTCCCGAGCAGTACTTC. The genes are TRBV6-5 and TRBJ2-7; 11 positions agree with TRBD2. This CDR3 is 14 amino acids long. Germline V lookup: CDR1 MNHEY, CDR2 SVGAGI. The J segment lost 6 bases and the V segment lost 6 bases, leaving 7 bases of the junction unmatched.

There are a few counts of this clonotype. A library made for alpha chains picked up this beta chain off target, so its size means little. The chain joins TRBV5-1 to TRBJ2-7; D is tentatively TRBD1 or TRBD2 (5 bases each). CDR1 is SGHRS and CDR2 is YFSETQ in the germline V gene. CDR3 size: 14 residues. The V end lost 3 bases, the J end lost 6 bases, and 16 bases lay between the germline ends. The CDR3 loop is CASSSPGRLGEQYF. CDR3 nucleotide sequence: TGCGCCAGCAGCTCGCCGGGACGGCTTGGCGAGCAGTACTTC.

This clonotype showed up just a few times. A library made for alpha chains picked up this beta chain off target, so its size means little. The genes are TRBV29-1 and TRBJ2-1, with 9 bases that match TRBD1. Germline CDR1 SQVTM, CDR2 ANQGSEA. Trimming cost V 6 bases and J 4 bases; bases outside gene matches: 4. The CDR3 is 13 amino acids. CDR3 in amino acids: CSVTGTGYNEQFF. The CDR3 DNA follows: TGCAGCGTGACCGGGACAGGGTACAATGAGCAGTTCTTC.

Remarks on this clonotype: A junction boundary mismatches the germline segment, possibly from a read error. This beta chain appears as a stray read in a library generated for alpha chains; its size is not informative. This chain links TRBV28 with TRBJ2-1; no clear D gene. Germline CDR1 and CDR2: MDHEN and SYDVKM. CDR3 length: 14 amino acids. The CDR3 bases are TGTGCCAGCAGTTTCGCTAACCAGCTCAATGTGCAGTTCTTC. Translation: CASSFANQLNVQFF.